The TCR beta chain described here comes from a study of T cells after posttransplantation cyclophosphamide. Study results and limitations: Donor-recipient repertoire similarity was low at 1-2 months, rising over year one.

This clone appeared many times. Its specificity is not known. The table came from immunoSEQ multiplex PCR; TCRdb's copy has only in-frame clones and leaves some out. The sample lists some 46,000 clones, none appearing once, the ten largest making up 2% to 3%. Germline V gene lookup returns CDR1 SGHAT and CDR2 FQNNGV. CDR3 length: 15 residues. V was pared by 6 bases and J by 6 bases, with 13 bases of the junction left unmatched. The TCR sequence derives from a man aged 35 to 55 in good health, CMV-negative, and a related stem cell transplant donor. The sequenced sample consisted of PBMCs. The chain links TRBV11-2 to TRBJ2-7; the match to TRBD2 covers 8 bases. The CDR3 coding sequence is TGTGCCAGCAGTTCTCAATTCGGGGGGGCATCCGAGCAGTACTTC. Its protein product is CASSSQFGGASEQYF.